This T cell receptor (beta chain) was sequenced for a study of early T cells in non-severe SARS-CoV-2 infection. Study summary: Chains from this unsorted whole-blood bulk RNA could not be paired.

This CDR3 region has 14 residues. The V gene lost 7 bases and the J gene lost 5 bases, with 17 bases spanning the gap. The germline V gene has CDR1 SEHNR and CDR2 FQNEAQ (reference sequence). Unique molecular identifiers tagged individual cDNA molecules. TCRdb ran MiXCR on the 5' RACE reads and lists one entry per CDR3 protein. The sample has 50,000 to 65,000 distinct CDR3 sequences, 15% to 20% seen once; the top ten hold approximately 9%. Study findings and constraints: VDJdb-based annotation leaned toward anti-spike CD8 responses and missed private and CD4 specificities.

This clonotype was seen a handful of times. Its antigen remains unknown. The source was whole blood, collected at baseline. V gene TRBV7-9 combines with J gene TRBJ1-2, with a possible D match to TRBD1 (6 bases). This sequence was found in an adult who was a healthcare worker with PCR-confirmed SARS-CoV-2 infection or an uninfected control (not recorded which). The DNA of the CDR3 is TGTGCCAGCACCCCAGGGGAACGTGCATATGGCTACACCTTC. Protein sequence: CASTPGERAYGYTF.